This T cell receptor (beta chain) was sequenced in a study of cytomegalovirus exposure and HLA in healthy donors. Germline-derived CDR1 and CDR2 are LGHNA and YSLEER. V shed 0 bases, J shed 5 bases, and the junction held 2 bases outside the gene matches. The CDR3 consists of 15 residues. Study outcomes and limitations: Many donors carried some public TCRs, although rarity characterized most TCR sequences. A later analysis, which compared TCR beta chains of equal frequency, found the HLA-associated ones more clonally expanded. Later on, an analysis showed TCR association rates differing by HLA locus, with DRB1 the most and HLA-C the fewest.

Only a few counts were recorded for this clone. The target antigen is unknown. This PCR relied on a set of 60 Vbeta primers and 13 Jbeta primers. The assay was immunoSEQ multiplex PCR, and TCRdb's table has in-frame clones only and misses some. This repertoire shows approximately 160,000 clones, roughly 70% found once; its top ten account for 2.8%. The chain carries TRBV4-3 and TRBJ2-1; 9 bases are a match to TRBD2. This TCR was sampled from a woman aged 35 to 49 in good health and CMV-seropositive. The sample was PBMCs. The CDR3 region is CASSQDLAGNNEQFF. CDR3 bases: TGCGCCAGCAGCCAAGATCTAGCGGGAAACAATGAGCAGTTCTTC.